This T cell receptor beta chain originates from a study of regulatory T cells in long-lasting Graves disease (dated by TCRdb to the early 2020s). Regarding the complete study: Patients with newly diagnosed Graves' disease had been on antithyroid drugs for under 3 months. A total of about 33 samples underwent TCR sequencing, from roughly 13 patients with persistent Graves' disease and 20 or so patients with newly diagnosed Graves' disease. Peripheral blood TCR sequencing and RNA sequencing compared persistent Graves' disease patients with newly diagnosed Graves' disease patients. The study took place in China and was registered as a clinical trial. Results the study describes overall, beyond this receptor: Only peripheral blood was studied, because thyroid tissue, the primary lesion, was inaccessible. Only the TCR beta chain was sequenced and analyzed. The authors noted that the small sample size was a limitation that may lower accuracy. More public clonotypes were shared among persistent patients (fewer than 3,000) than among newly diagnosed patients (approximately 1,000). TRBV28, TRBJ1-2 and TRBJ2-5 were preferentially used in persistent disease, while TRBV20-1 and TRBJ2-1 were favored in newly diagnosed disease. Compared with newly diagnosed patients, persistent Graves' disease patients had lower TCR Shannon entropy and fewer highly expanded clones, which suggests clonal expansion.

In this sample, this clonotype turned up many times. Which antigen it targets is not known. The sample holds no much larger clone one base away, and base qualities are not on file. Library method: multiplex PCR. Sequencing was carried out with an Illumina HiSeq 4000. TCR beta libraries were built with iRepertoire HTBI primers and Arm-PCR amplification of CDR3 regions. Gel purification was performed on PCR products prior to sequencing. The original pipeline was this. Gene usage analysis of CDR3 amino acid clonotypes used the 62 TRBV and around 13 TRBJ segments found across samples. COPE and FqMerger were used to merge filtered high-quality paired reads into contigs. BLAST was used to align contigs to IMGT TRBV, TRBD and TRBJ reference genes, and CDR3 was defined according to IMGT. Any clonotype with a frequency above 0.1% was classified as a highly expanded clone. Repertoire diversity was measured by Shannon entropy, and V-J evenness by the Gini coefficient. Clonotypes shared by more than one individual were considered public. TCRdb applied fastp at Q25 and MiXCR to the public reads, then kept only in-frame beta chains. Every distinct CDR3 protein forms one entry, paired with its most common genes and DNA. Here the V and J calls rest on TCRdb's processing, not on the authors' analysis. Present in this sample are a few hundred thousand distinct CDR3 sequences, roughly 16% of which were seen just once. Together, the top ten hold 20% to 25% of the sample.

CDR1 DFQATT and CDR2 SNEGSKA were looked up in the germline V gene (reference sequence). From the cysteine through the phenylalanine, the CDR3 covers 12 amino acids. Only CDR3 DNA is held: 36 bases, read in frame from base 1. V loses 6 bases, J loses 2 bases, and the germline ends lie 8 bases apart. The sample's time point, from its label and the paper: newly diagnosed GD, antithyroid drugs for less than 3 months. For both TCR sequencing and RNA sequencing, RNA was extracted from PBMCs using TRIzol. Graves' disease was diagnosed according to American Thyroid Association guidelines. Patients were recruited from an endocrinology department in Xi'an, China. Each patient gave 7 to 9.5 milliliters of peripheral blood, collected in an EDTA anticoagulant tube. Ficoll Paque Plus density gradient separation was used to isolate PBMCs, and no further T cell sorting was done. An Agilent 2100 Bioanalyzer and agarose gel were used to assess RNA quality, and a NanoDrop 2000 was used to measure RNA concentration.

These data were also reused for a study on T cells in Graves' hyperthyroidism and ophthalmopathy. Taken from the second paper: Stable Graves' hyperthyroidism was defined as the absence of progression to ophthalmopathy over 18 months of follow-up. Hyperthyroidism patients were aged 18 to 65 years and newly diagnosed, with disease duration of less than 2 months. The study excluded patients with uncontrolled infections, other autoimmune diseases, pregnancy or lactation. Diagnoses were based on clinical symptoms, serum thyroxine and TRAb, thyroid ultrasound and orbital computed tomography. A first-round RT-PCR of the TCR CDR3 used the HTBI primer set with the Qiagen OneStep RT-PCR kit. Most expanded thyroid clonotypes (frequency above 0.001) were also found in blood, which suggests that blood repertoires may mirror thyroid immune responses. In cross-validation, a model built on a 13 V-J signature told ophthalmopathy apart from stable hyperthyroidism with less than 90% sensitivity and around 84% specificity, and in testing the same model reached 80%/75%. In validation, progression to ophthalmopathy was predicted by the model with 65% to 71% sensitivity and about 72% specificity, a median of about 6 months before onset. To identify distinguishing TCR V-J signatures, a discovery cohort of around 100 patients was used, comprising some 45 with Graves' ophthalmopathy and roughly 60 with stable Graves' hyperthyroidism. Prospective prediction of ophthalmopathy was tested in an independent validation cohort of 18 hyperthyroidism patients and some 17 patients who later progressed to ophthalmopathy. The 100 discovery patients were divided at random into training and test sets in a 7:3 ratio. In several Graves' hyperthyroidism patients, the study also compared T-cell repertoires from thyroid tissue with T-cell repertoires from blood. Following sampling, methimazole starting at 30 mg daily was given to hyperthyroidism patients, and high-dose intravenous methylprednisolone was given to ophthalmopathy patients. Libraries were constructed in a second round of multiplex PCR, after which size selection and purification were carried out. Sequencing of the libraries was done on an Illumina HiSeq2000 using paired-end 100 bp reads. SOAPnuke was used to process the raw data, removing reads that contained adapters or uncalled bases, had a mean Phred below 15, or lacked an exact match to the constant primer or identifier. COPE v1.2.5 was used to merge high-quality paired reads, and clonotypes were defined as unique nucleotide sequences. MiTCR v1.1 was used to align clonotypes to the IMGT TRBV, TRBD and TRBJ reference segments. Only V-J combinations with frequency above 0.0001, covering about 99% of repertoires, were analysed. A TCS score was defined as the ratio between F50 (clonal expansion) and ExV (chaos), using BLOSUM62-based TCRdist between CDR3 peptides within each V-J. Welch's t-statistics and random forest reduced roughly 530 V-J features to about 12, which were used in a naive Bayes classifier (R e1071). No statistical method was used to set the sample size in advance, and investigators knew the group allocation. The paper describes TCR Vbeta CDR3 sequencing of roughly 130 peripheral blood samples, made up of 43 ophthalmopathy patients, 70 to 80 hyperthyroidism patients and 17 progressor patients.

This TCR derives from a woman under 30 with Graves disease. Donor details come from another sample of the same person, matched by shared clones. The sequence joins TRBV20-1 to TRBJ1-5; 5 matching bases give a weak D call of TRBD1. The sample here was peripheral blood mononuclear cells (PBMCs), taken at new diagnosis, from a patient treated with antithyroid drugs. The CDR3 has the sequence CSARDGNQPQHF. The DNA is TGCAGTGCCCGGGACGGCAATCAGCCCCAGCATTTT.